Presented here are 8 T cell receptor beta chains from one specimen sequenced in a study of T cell responses to AZD1222 COVID-19 vaccine. TCRdb keeps only in-frame clones here, not all; method: immunoSEQ multiplex PCR. Found here are 45,000 to 55,000 clones, approximately 79% of them singletons; the top ten hold 20%. Sequenced material: peripheral blood, taken on day 0 of MenACWY control vaccination. Receptor source: an adult in good health.

V and J are TRBV6-5 and TRBJ1-1; unclear D gene. Trimming removed 6 bases at V and 5 bases at J, with 10 bases between. Germline lookup yields CDR1 MNHEY and CDR2 SVGAGI. The CDR3 runs 12 residues. The CDR3 nucleotides read TGTGCCAGCAGCATCATAACAACTGAAGCTTTCTTT. This sequence encodes CASSIITTEAFF.

The chain couples TRBV5-1 to TRBJ2-2; D is unresolved. The germline V gene encodes CDR1 SGHRS and CDR2 YFSETQ. Trimming removed 4 bases from V and 3 bases from J, with 10 bases in between. The CDR3 runs to 14 residues. CDR3 sequence (DNA): TGCGCCAGCAGCCCAACCATCGACACCGGGGAGCTGTTTTTT. Amino acids: CASSPTIDTGELFF.

The J gene is TRBJ1-3, the V gene TRBV14; no clear D. Trimming stripped 0 bases from V and 3 bases from J, with 9 bases between. The CDR3 is made up of 15 amino acids. CDR1 SGHDN and CDR2 FVKESK come from the germline V gene. The CDR3: CASSQDGGRGNTIYF. CDR3 nucleotides: TGTGCCAGCAGCCAAGACGGCGGGCGTGGAAACACCATATATTTT.

This clone was detected only a few times. V is TRBV14 and J is TRBJ1-6, with 7 bases matching TRBD1. The CDR3 is made up of 15 amino acids. The germline gives CDR1 SGHDN, CDR2 FVKESK. V gave up 1 base and J gave up 10 bases; unmatched junction bases: 7. The CDR3: CASSQGQGGGSPLHF. In DNA, the CDR3 is TGTGCCAGCAGCCAAGGACAGGGAGGGGGGTCACCCCTCCACTTT.

This chain links TRBV5-1 with TRBJ2-5; perhaps TRBD1 as D (6 bases). The CDR3 sequence is 15 residues long. Germline V gives CDR1 SGHRS, CDR2 YFSETQ. With 4 bases removed from V and 5 bases from J, the gap between germline ends came to 18 bases. CDR3 nucleotides: TGCGCCAGCAGCCCAGGGGCCGACGAGGTGGAGACCCAGTACTTC. Translated: CASSPGADEVETQYF.

The chain uses TRBV30 and TRBJ2-3; D gene ambiguous. Germline V CDR1 and CDR2: GTSNPN, SVGIG (reference sequence). This CDR3 comprises 11 residues. V lost 7 bases to trimming and J lost 6 bases, with 11 bases between them. This CDR3 reads CALGFGDTQYF. CDR3 DNA sequence: TGTGCCTTGGGGTTCGGGGATACGCAGTATTTT.

There are a few counts of this clone. The V call is TRBV6-5, the J call TRBJ2-7; D perhaps matches TRBD1 (5 bases). Germline V gene data show CDR1 as MNHEY and CDR2 as SVGAGI. The V and J ends lost 6 bases and 2 bases respectively, with 8 bases between them. The CDR3 sequence is 12 residues long. The CDR3 reads CASRTVPYEQYV. The CDR3 DNA sequence: TGTGCCAGCAGGACAGTTCCCTACGAGCAGTACGTC.

This clone was counted once. This sequence joins TRBV25-1 and TRBJ2-5; D might be TRBD2 (5 bases). The CDR3 is made up of 14 amino acids. The germline gives CDR1 MGHDK, CDR2 SYGVNS. With 5 bases removed from V and 1 base from J, the gap between germline ends came to 11 bases. CDR3 coding DNA: TGTGCCAGCAGTACGGGGATGCTCCAAGAGACCCAGTACTTC. Its protein product is CASSTGMLQETQYF.